This T cell receptor beta chain was sequenced in a study of regulatory T cells in long-lasting Graves disease. For the study at large: Those with persistent Graves' disease had received antithyroid drugs for over 5 years with positive TSH receptor antibodies.

Time point reported: persistent/refractory GD, antithyroid drugs over 5 years with positive TRAb. Researchers made the TCR library from RNA that was extracted from PBMCs. This CDR3 has 16 amino acids. V lost 6 bases to trimming and J lost 9 bases; unmatched junction nucleotides: 17. Per germline, CDR1 SNHLY and CDR2 FYNNEI. Study-level results: The researchers studied only peripheral blood, not thyroid tissue. Accuracy might have suffered from few samples.

In regard to this clonotype: Antigen specificity is unknown.

For TCR beta, libraries came from iRepertoire HTBI primers and Arm-PCR of CDR3 regions. TCRdb recomputed calls from the multiplex PCR reads with MiXCR, one row per CDR3 protein. In the table there are a few hundred thousand distinct CDR3 sequences, roughly 20% of which are singletons. The V gene is TRBV2, the J gene TRBJ2-1, with 7 bases that match TRBD2. The clonotype originates from a woman aged 40 to 50 with Graves disease. The source material was peripheral blood mononuclear cells (PBMCs), sampled when the disease was refractory, from a patient treated with antithyroid drugs. The CDR3 region is CASRAQLAQRGGEQFF. CDR3 bases: TGTGCCAGCAGGGCCCAACTAGCGCAACGAGGCGGTGAGCAGTTCTTC.